The clone carrying this T cell receptor (beta chain) came up a few times. Antigen unknown. This sample was included in a study of shared clonotypes between healthy human individuals. Study outcomes and limitations: The study sampled only blood, and tissue repertoires likely differ.

The deep-level immunoSEQ assay was used. In the original workflow: ImmunoSEQ gave junction-only sequences without quality scores, so filtering differed. TCRdb's copy holds only in-frame clones and misses some; the assay was immunoSEQ multiplex PCR. V and J calls and clone size are those listed in that table; D and trimming were worked out from the DNA. In the table there are roughly 1.4 million clones, just under 99% of which are singletons. Germline V gene lookup returns CDR1 SNHLY and CDR2 FYNNEI. This CDR3 region has 13 residues. The germline V and J ends were trimmed by 1 base and 4 bases, with 7 bases remaining between them.

Sequencing was carried out using naive CD4+ T cells sorted from blood. Subset defined: CD45RA+ positively selected. The rearrangement joins TRBV2 to TRBJ1-1; unclear D gene. This clonotype was obtained from a man aged 25 to 40 in good health. CDR3 in DNA: TGTGCCAGCAGTGAAGGCCCAGGCACTGAAGCTTTCTTT. Amino acids: CASSEGPGTEAFF.